The clone carrying this T cell receptor beta chain was found many times. One end of the junction does not line up with germline, which may come from a read error. This CDR3 spans 14 amino acids. RNA transcripts yielded amplified TCR beta CDR3 regions. First-round RT-PCR employed HTBI primers, with a second-round multiplex PCR after it. MiXCR, applied by TCRdb to the multiplex PCR reads, yields one record per CDR3 protein. The sample records 200,000 to 250,000 distinct CDR3 sequences, 25% to 30% being singletons. This sample was taken from a study of Graves' ophthalmopathy and Graves' hyperthyroidism. If patients had other autoimmune diseases, uncontrolled infections, pregnancy or lactation, they were excluded.

The V gene is TRBV12-3 or TRBV12-4, the J gene TRBJ1-6, with 7 bases lining up with TRBD1. Sample: peripheral blood. The source of this sequence is a man in his forties or fifties with Graves' ophthalmopathy. The CDR3 DNA is TGTGCCAGCGGTTTACGGGACAGCAATTCACCCCTCCACTTT. This encodes CASGLRDSNSPLHF.